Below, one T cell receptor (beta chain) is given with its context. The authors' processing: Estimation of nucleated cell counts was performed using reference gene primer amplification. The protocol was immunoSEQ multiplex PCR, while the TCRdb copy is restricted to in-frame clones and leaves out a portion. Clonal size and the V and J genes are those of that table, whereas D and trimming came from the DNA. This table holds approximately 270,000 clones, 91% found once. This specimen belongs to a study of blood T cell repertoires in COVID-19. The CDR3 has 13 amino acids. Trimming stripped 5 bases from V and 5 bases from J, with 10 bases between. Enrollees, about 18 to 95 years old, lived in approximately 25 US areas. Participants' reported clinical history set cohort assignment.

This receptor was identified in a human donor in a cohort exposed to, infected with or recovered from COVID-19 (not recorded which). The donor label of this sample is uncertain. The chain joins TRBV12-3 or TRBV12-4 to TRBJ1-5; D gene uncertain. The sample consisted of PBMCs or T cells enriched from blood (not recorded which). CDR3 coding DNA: TGTGCCAGCAGTCGCCAGGTAGATCAGCCCCAGCATTTT. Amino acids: CASSRQVDQPQHF.